Listed below are T cell receptor beta chains from one sample, sequenced in a study of T cells in Graves' hyperthyroidism and ophthalmopathy. MiXCR was run by TCRdb on the multiplex PCR reads, yielding one entry per CDR3 protein. This table has around 700,000 distinct CDR3 sequences, just over 35% appearing once. The sample was blood. The receptor set was obtained from a woman aged 40 to 50 with Graves' hyperthyroidism. Both conserved end residues are part of each CDR3. The D gene is left open where the match is weak. Expanded clones get a size class; other rows say once, few or many, or leave the size out.

many	TRBV6-6	TRBJ1-1	.	TGTGCCAGCAGTTTCCAGGCAGGCACTGAAGCTTTCTTT	CASSFQAGTEAFF
many	TRBV7-3	TRBJ2-7	.	TGTGCCAGCAGCTTAACCGTGGCCCACGAGCAGTACTTC	CASSLTVAHEQYF
few	TRBV7-2	TRBJ2-5	TRBD2	TGTGCCAGCAGCCAGGGGACTAGCGGGGCCGTGGAGACCCAGTACTTC	CASSQGTSGAVETQYF
many	TRBV10-3	TRBJ2-7	.	TGTGCCATCAGTGAACAGACCTACGAGCAGTACTTC	CAISEQTYEQYF
few	TRBV19	TRBJ2-2	.	TGTGCCAGTAGTATACGGGCAGGGATGTCCGGGGAGCTGTTTTTT	CASSIRAGMSGELFF
.	TRBV10-3	TRBJ2-5	.	TGTGCCATCAGTGAGAAAGTGGACAGGGACGGGGGGGAGACCCAGTACTTC	CAISEKVDRDGGETQYF
.	TRBV6-2/TRBV6-3	TRBJ2-7	.	TGTGCCAGCAGTTACTCGTGGGACACCGCCTACGAGCAGTACTTC	CASSYSWDTAYEQYF
few	TRBV6-1	TRBJ2-7	.	TGTGCCAGCAGTCCAGTCTCCTACGAGCAGTACTTC	CASSPVSYEQYF
few	TRBV4-3	TRBJ1-1	.	TGCGCCAGCAGCCAAGTGCATACGATGAACACTGAAGCTTTCTTT	CASSQVHTMNTEAFF
few	TRBV7-9	TRBJ2-5	.	TGTGCCAGCAGCTTAGGGGGGAGTTGGGAGACCCAGTACTTC	CASSLGGSWETQYF
many	TRBV10-3	TRBJ1-1	.	TGTGCCATCAGTGACTCTGGGGGGGCTCCGGGCACTGAAGCTTTCTTT	CAISDSGGAPGTEAFF
.	TRBV6-1	TRBJ1-1	.	TGTGCCGGCAGTGAAATAGCACGGACTGAAGCTTTCTTT	CAGSEIARTEAFF
many	TRBV4-3	TRBJ2-7	.	TGCGCCAGCAGCTCCCTAAGCGGATACGAGCAGTACTTC	CASSSLSGYEQYF
.	TRBV4-3	TRBJ1-2	TRBD1	TGCGCCAGCAGCCCAGGACAGGGAAAAGCGGGCTACACCTTC	CASSPGQGKAGYTF
few	TRBV7-9	TRBJ2-7	.	TGTGCCAGCAGCTCGGATAATTATGGACTGCACTTC	CASSSDNYGLHF
.	TRBV7-8	TRBJ2-6	.	TGTGCCAGCAGCTTAGTAGTGGCGGCCAACGTCCTGACTTTC	CASSLVVAANVLTF
many	TRBV5-8	TRBJ1-1	.	TGTGCCAGCAGCTTGCGACAGCTGAACACTGAAGCTTTCTTT	CASSLRQLNTEAFF
many	TRBV20-1	TRBJ1-2	TRBD1	TGCAGTGCTCCCCCTTGGCAGGGGGAGGATGGCTACACCTTC	CSAPPWQGEDGYTF
.	TRBV20-1	TRBJ2-5	.	TGCAGTGCCCGGGGGGCGAACCTCGAGACCCAGTACTTC	CSARGANLETQYF
few	TRBV7-2	TRBJ2-2	.	TGTGCCAGCAGCTTAGTCCCGGACACCGGGGAGCTGTTTTTT	CASSLVPDTGELFF
.	TRBV7-8	TRBJ2-1	TRBD2	TGTGCCAGCAGCTTATTTGCTAGCGGAACGGAGACCGAGCAGTTCTTC	CASSLFASGTETEQFF
.	TRBV4-3	TRBJ2-3	.	TGCGCCAGCGGCCCGCAAACCACAGATACGCAGTATTTT	CASGPQTTDTQYF
many	TRBV5-1	TRBJ1-1	.	TGCGCCAGCAGCTTGGCTGGGGGTTTCACTGAAGCTTTCTTT	CASSLAGGFTEAFF
few	TRBV7-2	TRBJ2-7	.	TGTGCCAGCAGCTTAATTTTGGGTAAAGGCTACGAGCAGTACTTC	CASSLILGKGYEQYF
once	TRBV9	TRBJ1-1	.	TGTACCAGCAGCCTCGGGGGGGTGGGGAACACTGAAGCTTTCTTT	CTSSLGGVGNTEAFF